This T cell receptor (beta chain) was observed in a study of radiotherapy plus CTLA-4 blockade in lung cancer. About the study: The study recorded objective responses in around a sixth of patients and disease control in 25% to 35%. Findings and limits, study-wide: Early shifts in blood T cell clones, with interferon-beta, reportedly predicted response best. TCR clones from tumors expanded in blood after radiotherapy plus ipilimumab.

As regards this clone: Antigen specificity is unknown.

The method was immunoSEQ multiplex PCR; TCRdb's version includes in-frame clones alone and lacks a portion of them. The repertoire holds some 73,000 clones, with more than 80% as singletons. This CDR3 spans 11 amino acids. Trimming took off 5 bases at V and 12 bases at J, with 11 bases between the two ends. CDR1 SNHLY and CDR2 FYNNEI come from the germline V gene. Ipilimumab-mediated CTLA-4 blockade plus focal radiation was given to patients having chemo-refractory metastatic non-small-cell lung cancer. Source: peripheral blood, taken from a patient treated with radiotherapy plus ipilimumab. This TCR was sampled from a human donor with non-small cell lung cancer who had stable disease on radiotherapy plus ipilimumab. This chain links TRBV2 with TRBJ2-1; D might be TRBD1 or TRBD2, each matching 5 bases. As DNA, the CDR3 is TGTGCCAGCAGTATCGGGACCACGCAGTTCTTC. Translating gives CASSIGTTQFF.